This TCR beta chain was profiled in a study of T cells in tuberculosis (dated by TCRdb to about 2018). Regarding the study in general: The study combined CD1B tetramers and high-throughput TCR immunosequencing to characterize T cells specific for the mycobacterial lipid antigen glucose monomycolate (GMM).

TCR-alpha and TCR-beta chains were sequenced unpaired, so chain pairing information was not available. The immunoSEQ multiplex PCR assay was used to generate TCR libraries, with TCR-beta and/or TCR-alpha/delta assays applied to each sample. The Illumina high-throughput platform was used to sequence the amplified TCR libraries. In the authors' own workflow: Clustering and dimensionality reduction relied on pairwise TCRdist distances among GMM-specific receptors from T cells that were either sorted ex vivo or expanded in vitro. Sequence motifs, defined by gene usage and CDR3 content, were tested for enrichment in tetramer-positive compared with tetramer-negative populations. TCRdb holds this immuneACCESS table with in-frame rearrangements only. Some clones are missing; in checked studies, unresolved V genes explain under half, and the rest has no known cause. V and J calls and clone size are as listed in that table; D and trimming were resolved from the DNA. The sample includes tens of thousands of clones, with just over 90% observed a single time. Approximately 2% of the sample goes to the ten largest clones.

Including cysteine and phenylalanine, the CDR3 has 16 amino acids. Only the CDR3 portion is preserved as DNA: 48 bases, with reading frame beginning at the first base. CDR1 and CDR2, per the germline V gene, are MNHNS and SASEGT. Germline trimming: 3 bases from V, 3 bases from J; junction bases outside gene matches: 5. Points the paper makes about the study in general: T cells binding the CD1B-GMM tetramer with low affinity may have been missed by the stringent sort gate.

After being thawed and rested overnight, PBMC were stained with GMM-loaded CD1B tetramer, a Live/Dead dye and anti-CD3, and were then sorted on a FACS Aria II. C32 glucose monomycolate purified from Rhodococcus equi was loaded onto CD1B tetramers. Before cryopreservation, the PBMC used for tetramer sorting had been depleted of CD14-expressing monocytes for a separate study. From each donor, about 100,000 tetramer-negative cells were also sorted and analyzed side by side with the tetramer-positive cells. Antigen-specific T cells were sorted from several healthy South African adults using GMM-loaded CD1B tetramers. Concerning this clone: Per-base quality was not reported, and no clone a single base away is much larger than it.

This sequence originates from an adult woman with latent tuberculosis. Sequencing was done on a sample of CD1b-GMM tetramer-negative cells sorted from PBMCs. The cell subset or site label corresponds to: T cells not binding CD1B-GMM tetramer, sorted from same donor. The sequence links TRBV6-1 to TRBJ2-3; 11 bases in the junction line up with TRBD1. CDR3 loop: CASSDGTGGETDTQYF. DNA sequence: TGTGCCAGCAGTGACGGGACAGGGGGTGAGACAGATACGCAGTATTTT.